The rows below give T cell receptor beta chains drawn from one sample of a study of cytomegalovirus exposure and HLA in healthy donors. Profiled with immunoSEQ multiplex PCR; TCRdb holds only in-frame clones, not every one. Of around 150,000 clones in the sample, about 64% are singletons; the top ten hold about 7.1%. Sequencing input: PBMCs. The receptors shown here come from a woman aged 60 to 75 in good health and CMV-seropositive. Each CDR3 is given with its conserved first and last residue. The D gene is left open where the match is weak. Clone size appears in some rows only: once, few, many, or a class for an expanded clone.

clone size	D gene	V gene	J gene	CDR3 protein	CDR3 DNA
-	TRBD1	TRBV7-9	TRBJ1-2	CASSPGQGAFYGYTF	TGTGCCAGCAGCCCCGGACAGGGGGCCTTCTATGGCTACACCTTC
-	-	TRBV13	TRBJ1-1	CASSLSGPRNTEAFF	TGTGCCAGCAGCTTATCAGGGCCGAGGAACACTGAAGCTTTCTTT
few	-	TRBV7-2	TRBJ2-5	CASSSRVGETQYF	TGTGCCAGCAGCTCCAGGGTTGGAGAGACCCAGTACTTC
-	-	TRBV7-7	TRBJ2-5	CASSLGGTETQYF	TGTGCCAGCAGCTTAGGGGGCACAGAGACCCAGTACTTC
-	-	TRBV19	TRBJ1-1	CASKHRFEAFF	TGTGCCAGTAAGCACAGGTTTGAAGCTTTCTTT
-	TRBD2	TRBV7-9	TRBJ2-7	CASSSGLAVNSYEQYF	TGTGCCAGCAGCTCCGGACTAGCGGTTAACTCCTACGAGCAGTACTTC
few	TRBD2	TRBV11-3	TRBJ2-3	CASSAGTSAF	TGTGCCAGCAGCGCGGGGACTAGCGCGTTT
few	TRBD1	TRBV7-2	TRBJ2-7	CASSLQGSEQYF	TGTGCCAGCAGTTTACAGGGGAGCGAGCAGTACTTC
-	TRBD1	TRBV19	TRBJ2-7	CASSPQGQASEQYF	TGTGCCAGTAGTCCCCAAGGACAGGCCTCCGAGCAGTACTTC
-	TRBD1	TRBV18	TRBJ1-1	CASTTGQGSWAFF	TGTGCCAGCACAACCGGACAGGGGAGTTGGGCTTTCTTT
-	-	TRBV7-8	TRBJ2-3	CASSLTGNTQYF	TGTGCCAGCAGCCTCACCGGGAATACGCAGTATTTT
-	-	TRBV23-1	TRBJ2-2	CASSLWEVTGETPGELFF	TGCGCCAGCAGTCTCTGGGAAGTTACGGGAGAAACGCCCGGGGAGCTGTTTTTT
-	TRBD1	TRBV29-1	TRBJ2-3	CSVGDRVGDTQYF	TGCAGCGTCGGGGACAGGGTTGGGGATACGCAGTATTTT
few	-	TRBV19	TRBJ2-5	CASSGIQETQYF	TGTGCCAGTAGCGGGATTCAAGAGACCCAGTACTTC
few	TRBD1	TRBV28	TRBJ1-5	CASHLQGQPQHF	TGTGCCAGCCATTTACAGGGGCAGCCCCAGCATTTT
-	TRBD1	TRBV5-1	TRBJ1-1	CASSEQGGNTEAFF	TGCGCCAGCAGCGAACAGGGGGGGAACACTGAAGCTTTCTTT
-	TRBD2	TRBV28	TRBJ2-7	CASRPGSSGRPYEQYF	TGTGCCAGCAGACCGGGGTCTAGCGGGAGGCCCTACGAGCAGTACTTC
-	TRBD1	TRBV19	TRBJ2-7	CASSIGTGREQYF	TGTGCCAGTAGTATCGGGACAGGGCGCGAGCAGTACTTC
once	TRBD1	TRBV27	TRBJ1-2	CASRLDRGGNYGYTF	TGTGCCAGCCGCCTTGACAGGGGTGGGAACTACGGCTACACCTTC
-	-	TRBV11-2	TRBJ2-5	CASSLTGSQETQYF	TGTGCCAGCAGCTTAACCGGGAGCCAAGAGACCCAGTACTTC
few	TRBD1	TRBV7-2	TRBJ2-7	CASSSTGTAFYEQYF	TGTGCCAGCAGCTCGACCGGGACAGCCTTCTACGAGCAGTACTTC
-	TRBD1	TRBV7-3	TRBJ2-2	CASSTGTAYTGELFF	TGTGCCAGCAGCACAGGGACAGCATACACCGGGGAGCTGTTTTTT
-	-	TRBV28	TRBJ2-7	CASNSRDMREQYF	TGTGCCAGCAACTCCAGAGACATGCGAGAGCAGTACTTC
few	TRBD1	TRBV29-1	TRBJ1-1	CSGRQGARNTEAFF	TGCAGCGGAAGACAGGGGGCAAGGAACACTGAAGCTTTCTTT
-	TRBD2	TRBV18	TRBJ2-7	CASSPTSGNSYEQYF	TGTGCCAGCTCCCCGACTAGCGGGAACTCCTACGAGCAGTACTTC
-	-	TRBV11-1	TRBJ2-2	CASSSRGNTGELFF	TGTGCCAGCAGCAGTAGGGGGAACACCGGGGAGCTGTTTTTT
-	TRBD1	TRBV6-6	TRBJ2-7	CASSTTQGMNEQYF	TGTGCCAGCAGTACAACACAGGGGATGAACGAGCAGTACTTC
once	TRBD2	TRBV7-3	TRBJ2-3	CASSLYAGAVNTQYF	TGTGCCAGCAGCTTATACGCGGGAGCAGTAAATACGCAGTATTTT
-	TRBD2	TRBV14	TRBJ2-7	CASSQDLPREHEQYF	TGTGCCAGCAGCCAAGATCTCCCGCGGGAGCACGAGCAGTACTTC
-	-	TRBV6-1	TRBJ2-1	CASSEAPGGRGGEQFF	TGTGCCAGCAGTGAAGCGCCCGGGGGGCGAGGGGGTGAGCAGTTCTTC
few	TRBD1	TRBV28	TRBJ2-7	CASGTGSYEQYF	TGTGCCAGCGGGACAGGGTCCTACGAGCAGTACTTC
-	-	TRBV5-7	TRBJ1-5	CASSPHEGCRERSNQPQHF	TGTGCCAGCAGCCCCCACGAAGGGTGTCGGGAACGAAGCAATCAGCCCCAGCATTTT
-	-	TRBV28	TRBJ2-6	CASSNYGSPSGANVLTF	TGTGCCAGCAGTAATTACGGGAGCCCCTCTGGGGCCAACGTCCTGACTTTC
-	-	TRBV19	TRBJ1-5	CASSKTHSNQPQHF	TGTGCCAGTAGTAAAACACATAGCAATCAGCCCCAGCATTTT
-	-	TRBV4-2	TRBJ1-2	CASSQGTVANYGYTF	TGTGCCAGCAGCCAAGGGACAGTAGCTAACTATGGCTACACCTTC
once	-	TRBV5-4	TRBJ1-1	CASSLRGTEAFF	TGTGCCAGCAGCTTGAGGGGAACTGAAGCTTTCTTT
-	TRBD2	TRBV9	TRBJ2-3	CASSAKGLAGISDTQYF	TGTGCCAGCAGCGCGAAGGGACTAGCGGGAATCTCAGATACGCAGTATTTT
-	-	TRBV27	TRBJ2-3	CASSAPAGGTDTQYF	TGTGCCAGCAGTGCACCAGCGGGTGGAACAGATACGCAGTATTTT
-	TRBD1	TRBV6-5	TRBJ2-2	CASSPRGLDTGELFF	TGTGCCAGCAGTCCCAGGGGGCTGGACACCGGGGAGCTGTTTTTT
-	-	TRBV28	TRBJ2-7	CASSRRWPSYEQYF	TGTGCCAGCAGCCGCCGCTGGCCCTCCTACGAGCAGTACTTC